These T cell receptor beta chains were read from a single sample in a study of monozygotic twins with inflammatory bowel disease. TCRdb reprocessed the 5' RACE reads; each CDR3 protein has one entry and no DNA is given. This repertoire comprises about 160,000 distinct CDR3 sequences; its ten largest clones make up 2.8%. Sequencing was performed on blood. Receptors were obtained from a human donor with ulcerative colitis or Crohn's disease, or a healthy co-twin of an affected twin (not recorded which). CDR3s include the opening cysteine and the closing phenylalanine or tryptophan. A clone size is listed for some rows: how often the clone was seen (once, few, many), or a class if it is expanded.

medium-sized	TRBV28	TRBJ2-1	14	CASSFSVGYNEQFF
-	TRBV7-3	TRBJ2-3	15	CASSLTSGRRDTQYF
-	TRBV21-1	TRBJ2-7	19	CASSKAASGAQPSSYEQYF
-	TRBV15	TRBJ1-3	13	CATSFGQRYTIYF
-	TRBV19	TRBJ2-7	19	CASSANILASGRLTYEQYF
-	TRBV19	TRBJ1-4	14	CASMRGATNEKLFF
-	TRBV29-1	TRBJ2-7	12	CSVLGTHYEQYF
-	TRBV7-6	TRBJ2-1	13	CASSFYGRVEQFF
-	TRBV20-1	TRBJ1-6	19	CSARGNRGRTSSYNSPLHF
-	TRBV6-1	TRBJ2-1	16	CASSPFGGTGVTEQFF
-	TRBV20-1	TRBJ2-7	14	CSAPHEDRGFEQYF
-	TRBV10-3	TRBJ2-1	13	CAISESPGDEQFF
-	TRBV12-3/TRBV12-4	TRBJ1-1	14	CASSYTGGGGEAFF
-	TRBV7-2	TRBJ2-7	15	CASSLGLAGVDEQYF
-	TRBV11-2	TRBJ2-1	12	CASTKDSPEQFF
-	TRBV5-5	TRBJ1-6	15	CASARAGTNNSPLHF
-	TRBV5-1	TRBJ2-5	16	CASSLEGQGAYETQYF
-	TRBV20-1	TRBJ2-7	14	CSATGPQMTYEQYF
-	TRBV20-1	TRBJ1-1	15	CSARAPGQGPTEAFF
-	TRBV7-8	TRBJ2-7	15	CASSWRARGGYEQYF
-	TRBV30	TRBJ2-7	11	CAWSNSFEQYF
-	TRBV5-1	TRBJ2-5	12	CASSFSRETQYF
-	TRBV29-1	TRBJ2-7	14	CSVAIGTSGKEQYF
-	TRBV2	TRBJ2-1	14	CANQGGRTYNEQFF
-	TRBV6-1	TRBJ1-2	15	CASSRGTGTNYGYTF
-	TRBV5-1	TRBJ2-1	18	CASSLEVGGTSSYNEQFF
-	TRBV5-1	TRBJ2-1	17	CASSPRVGGQGFYEQFF
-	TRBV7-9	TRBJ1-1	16	CASSPRRIGMLTEAFF
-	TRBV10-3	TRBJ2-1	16	CAISEPYSGSYNEQFF
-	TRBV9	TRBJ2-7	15	CASSVQQDSSYEQYF
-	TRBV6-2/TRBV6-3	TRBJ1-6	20	CASSYARPGQGVSYNSPLHF
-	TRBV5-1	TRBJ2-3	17	CASSRGTSGSSADTQYF
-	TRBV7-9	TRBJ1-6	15	CASSLALGRNSPLHF
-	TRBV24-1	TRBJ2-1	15	CATSDLSGSQGEQFF
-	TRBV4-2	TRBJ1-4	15	CASSLRTGVGEKLFF